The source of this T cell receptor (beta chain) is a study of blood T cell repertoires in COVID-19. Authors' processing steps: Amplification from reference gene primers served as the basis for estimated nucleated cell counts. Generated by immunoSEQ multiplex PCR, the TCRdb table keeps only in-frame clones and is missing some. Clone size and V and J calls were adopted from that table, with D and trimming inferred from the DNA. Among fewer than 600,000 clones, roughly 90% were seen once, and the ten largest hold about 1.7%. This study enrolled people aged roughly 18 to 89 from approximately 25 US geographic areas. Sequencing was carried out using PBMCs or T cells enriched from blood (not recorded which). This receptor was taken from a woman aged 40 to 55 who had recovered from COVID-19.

CDR3 region: CAISSGAKGTGELFF. CDR3 DNA: TGTGCCATCAGCAGCGGGGCAAAAGGCACCGGGGAGCTGTTTTTT. The chain employs TRBV10-3 and TRBJ2-2, with TRBD2 matching over 7 bases. V dropped 6 bases and J dropped 4; count of bases not matched to a gene: 8. CDR1 and CDR2 (germline): ENHRY, SYGVKD. The CDR3 extends over 15 amino acids.